This record concerns one T cell receptor (beta chain) sequence. Antigen specificity is unknown. The data belong to a study of Ad26.COV2.S vaccination and SARS-CoV-2 variants. V lost 5 bases and J lost 8; bases outside the gene matches: 12. The CDR3 contains 16 residues. Germline V gene lookup returns CDR1 SGHVS and CDR2 FNYEAQ. Regarding the study as a whole: Non-spike TCR breadth showed similarity between vaccine and placebo recipients. Spike-specific TCR breadth ran higher among vaccine recipients than placebo recipients. Quantification of TCR breadth and depth may have yielded underestimates of total T cell responses.

Generated by immunoSEQ multiplex PCR, the TCRdb table keeps only in-frame clones and is missing some. Here the sample spans 180,000 or so clones, around 85% being singletons. The origin of this receptor is a human donor who had recovered from COVID-19. The sample here was peripheral blood, taken after recovery from COVID-19. This chain links TRBV7-6 with TRBJ2-1; 10 nucleotides agree with TRBD1. The CDR3 DNA is TGTGCCAGCAGCCCCAGGACAGGGGGTTTTATGGATGAGCAGTTCTTC. Translation: CASSPRTGGFMDEQFF.